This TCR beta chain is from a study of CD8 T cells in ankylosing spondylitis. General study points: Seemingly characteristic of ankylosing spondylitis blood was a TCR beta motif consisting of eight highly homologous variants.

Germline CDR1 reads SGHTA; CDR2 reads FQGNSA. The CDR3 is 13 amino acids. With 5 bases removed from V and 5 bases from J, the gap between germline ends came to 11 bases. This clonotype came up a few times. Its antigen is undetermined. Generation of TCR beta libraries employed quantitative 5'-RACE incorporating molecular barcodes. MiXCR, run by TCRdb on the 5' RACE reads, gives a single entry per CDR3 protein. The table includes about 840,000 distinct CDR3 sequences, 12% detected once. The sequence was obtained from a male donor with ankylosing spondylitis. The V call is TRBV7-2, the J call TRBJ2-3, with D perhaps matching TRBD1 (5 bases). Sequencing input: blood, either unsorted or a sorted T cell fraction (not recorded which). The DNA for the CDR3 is TGTGCCAGCAGCCTCTGGGGCGGAGATACGCAGTATTTT. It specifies CASSLWGGDTQYF.